This T cell receptor beta chain originates from a study of blood T cell repertoires in COVID-19. Germline V gene lookup returns CDR1 MNHEY and CDR2 SVGAGI. This CDR3 comprises 13 residues. Trimming shortened V by 9 bases and J by 3 bases, and 14 bases separated the two germline ends. Original methodology: Reference gene primer amplification in the assay estimated nucleated cell counts. The data were produced by immunoSEQ multiplex PCR, yet TCRdb's version contains in-frame clones alone and is incomplete. That table gives V, J and clone size, and the DNA gave D and trimming. Of approximately 300,000 clones listed, about nine tenths are singletons. Participant-given clinical history determined each cohort assignment.

The sequenced sample consisted of PBMCs or T cells enriched from blood (not recorded which). This rearrangement joins TRBV6-5 to TRBJ1-1; a possible D gene is TRBD1 (6 bases). The origin of this receptor is a woman in her twenties or thirties who had recovered from COVID-19. CDR3: CASGDNWDTEAFF. CDR3 nucleotides: TGTGCCAGTGGGGACAACTGGGACACTGAAGCTTTCTTT.